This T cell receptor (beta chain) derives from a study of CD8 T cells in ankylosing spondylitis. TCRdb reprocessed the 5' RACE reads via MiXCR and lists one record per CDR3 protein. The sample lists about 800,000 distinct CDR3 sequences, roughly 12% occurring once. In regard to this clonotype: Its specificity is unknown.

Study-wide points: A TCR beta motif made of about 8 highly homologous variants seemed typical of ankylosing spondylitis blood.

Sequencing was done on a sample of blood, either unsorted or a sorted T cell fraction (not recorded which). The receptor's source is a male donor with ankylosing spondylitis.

For the CDR3, the DNA is TGTGCCAGCAGTAGGAAACTTAGCACAGATACGCAGTATTTT. Its translation: CASSRKLSTDTQYF. The V and J genes are TRBV6-1 and TRBJ2-3; unclear D gene. This CDR3 contains 14 residues. The germline V gene encodes CDR1 MNHNS and CDR2 SASEGT. The V end was cut by 5 bases, the J end by 0 bases, with 9 bases between.